This record looks at one T cell receptor beta chain sequence and its context. Its target is not known. The source of the sample is a study of T-cell memory formation after mild COVID-19. Germline loops: CDR1 MNHEY, CDR2 SVGEGT. The V and J ends lost 5 bases and 7 bases respectively, with 12 bases between them. CDR3 size: 13 residues. Study-wide results and limits: Mainly in CM and EM were contracting CD4+ clones; CD8+ were in EMRA.

5'RACE primed from the constant segment yielded TCR alpha and TCR beta cDNA libraries bearing sample barcodes and UMIs. TCRdb redid the calling of the 5' RACE reads with MiXCR, one entry per CDR3 protein. The sample includes around 100,000 distinct CDR3 sequences, 20% to 25% of them seen just once. The sequence was collected from a young man who had mild COVID-19 (a few samples of this study predate the infection). Cell type and time point are not known. The sequenced material came from PBMCs or a T cell subset sorted from them (not recorded which). The J gene is TRBJ2-1, the V gene TRBV6-2 or TRBV6-3; weak D call: TRBD2 (6 bases). The CDR3 reads CASSTRRENEQFF. The CDR3 DNA reads TGTGCCAGCAGTACTCGGAGGGAGAATGAGCAGTTCTTC.